The text below deals with one TCR beta chain. This entry is derived from a study of cytomegalovirus exposure and HLA in healthy donors. The study ran its PCR with 60 Vbeta and 13 Jbeta primers. Here immunoSEQ multiplex PCR was the method, and the copy in TCRdb shows in-frame clones only, minus some. Of 30,000 to 40,000 clones in the sample, 70% to 80% were seen once. Trimming left V 5 bases short and J 2 bases short, with 7 bases between. CDR1 is SEHNR, CDR2 FQNEAQ, per germline (reference sequence). The CDR3 is 14 amino acids. This chain links TRBV7-9 with TRBJ2-6; D is uncertain. The TCR comes from a woman in her twenties or thirties in good health and CMV-seropositive. Material for sequencing was PBMCs. The CDR3 spells CASSVSAGANVLTF. CDR3 nucleotide sequence: TGTGCCAGCAGCGTATCAGCTGGGGCCAACGTCCTGACTTTC.